This T cell receptor (beta chain) originates from a study of OX40 agonist ivuxolimab in advanced cancers. Overall study context: Three patients got partial responses; one had hepatocellular carcinoma and two had cutaneous melanoma.

The CDR3 length is 16 residues. Trimming removed 6 bases from V and 0 bases from J, with 12 bases in between. The germline gives CDR1 MNHEY, CDR2 SMNVEV (reference sequence). In its sample, this clone was seen once. TCRdb's table, derived via immunoSEQ multiplex PCR, lists solely in-frame clones and lacks some. This table has about 98,000 clones, roughly 85% appearing once. The sample here was CD4+ or CD8+ T cells sorted from blood, taken in a trial of the OX40 agonist ivuxolimab. The rearrangement uses TRBV27 and TRBJ1-6; D is possibly TRBD1 (5 bases). This TCR was sampled from an adult with an advanced solid tumor such as melanoma, head and neck, liver or kidney cancer. The CDR3 loop reads CASRPGGYSYNSPLHF. In DNA form, the CDR3 reads TGTGCCAGCAGGCCCGGGGGGTACTCCTATAATTCACCCCTCCACTTT.